Listed here are 3 T cell receptor beta chains from one sample, sequenced in a study of CD8 T cells in ankylosing spondylitis. TCRdb analysed the 5' RACE reads with MiXCR anew, one entry per CDR3 protein. The sample has some 71,000 distinct CDR3 sequences; about 5% are singletons. Sequencing used blood, either unsorted or a sorted T cell fraction (not recorded which). These receptors were collected from a male donor with ankylosing spondylitis or in good health (not recorded which).

The sample holds many counts of this clonotype. This chain links TRBV5-1 with TRBJ1-5; no clear D. Between the trimmed V and J ends, which lost 2 bases and 2 bases, there was a span of 8 bases. CDR1 is SGHRS, CDR2 YFSETQ, per germline. The CDR3 consists of 14 residues. The CDR3 region has the DNA TGCGCCAGCAGCTTTTCCGGGGGCAATCAGCCCCAGCATTTT. It encodes CASSFSGGNQPQHF.

This clonotype was observed at least ten times. J is TRBJ2-1 and V is TRBV7-6; D tentatively reads TRBD1 or TRBD2 (6 bases each). Trimming took off 2 bases at V and 9 bases at J, with 20 bases between the two ends. Looked up from germline, CDR1 is SGHVS and CDR2 is FNYEAQ. This CDR3 is built from 16 residues. CDR3 coding DNA: TGTGCCAGCAGCTTAAATCCGGGGGCCCAGTCCGCTGAGCAGTTCTTC. It is translated as CASSLNPGAQSAEQFF.

Ten or more counts support this clonotype. CDR3 nucleotide sequence: TGTGCCAGCTCACCCCAGACCTTCTACGAGCAGTACTTC. Amino acids: CASSPQTFYEQYF. The rearrangement links TRBV18 to TRBJ2-7, with D unresolved. From germline, CDR1 is KGHSH and CDR2 LQKENI. This CDR3 is 13 amino acids long. V was clipped by 3 bases and J by 3 bases, with 9 bases between them.